This TCR beta chain comes out of a study of blood T cell repertoires in COVID-19. In the study overall: From the United States, Italy and Spain came samples of acute and convalescent COVID-19. Sources were T cells, B-cell-depleted T cells, or PBMCs; the material itself was cDNA or gDNA.

As originally analysed: How many nucleated cells were present was estimated from reference gene primer amplification. Measured with immunoSEQ multiplex PCR; TCRdb has only the in-frame clones, and not every one. That table gives V, J and clone size, and the DNA gave D and trimming. The sample has fewer than 250,000 clones; about 88% are singletons. CDR3 length: 14 amino acids. The V segment lost 6 bases and the J segment 7 bases; nucleotides outside the gene matches: 7. Germline CDR1 MNHEY, CDR2 SVGAGI. This chain connects TRBV6-5 to TRBJ1-5; TRBD1 agrees at 9 bases. The TCR sequence derives from a human donor in a cohort sampled during active COVID-19. Input material: peripheral blood. The CDR3 nucleotides are TGTGCCAGCAGGGGGACAGGGCCAGGACAGCCCCAGCATTTT. It encodes CASRGTGPGQPQHF.